The present entry profiles one T cell receptor (beta chain) with its context. The table came from immunoSEQ multiplex PCR; TCRdb's copy has only in-frame clones and leaves some out. The table shows about 53,000 clones, with 85% to 95% occurring only once. The sample originates from a study of T cell changes during pregnancy in multiple sclerosis. V lost 4 bases to trimming and J lost 1 base, with 7 bases between them. Germline lookup yields CDR1 LNHDA and CDR2 SQIVND (reference sequence). The CDR3 is made up of 14 amino acids. The specimen comprised CD4+ T cells from peripheral blood mononuclear cells, sampled in the third trimester of pregnancy. The chain couples TRBV19 to TRBJ2-2, with D unresolved. The source is a female donor with multiple sclerosis, enrolled in a pregnancy study. This CDR3 is CASSKTGNTGELFF. Here the CDR3 DNA reads TGTGCCAGTAGTAAAACGGGGAACACCGGGGAGCTGTTTTTT.